This T cell receptor beta chain was recorded in a study of cytomegalovirus exposure and HLA in healthy donors. General study points: Later genetic work tied a missense DCLRE1C variant to beta-chain V and J trimming. The investigators catalogued 150 to 200 TCR beta chains as cytomegalovirus-associated.

13 Jbeta primers and 60 Vbeta primers were used for the PCR. Here immunoSEQ multiplex PCR was the method, and the copy in TCRdb shows in-frame clones only, minus some. The sample lists approximately 190,000 clones; 80% to 85% were seen once. A remark on this clone: Its antigen is undetermined.

Trimming took off 6 bases at V and 2 bases at J, with 16 bases between the two ends. This CDR3 has 15 residues. CDR1 and CDR2 (germline): MNHEY, SVGAGI. Sample: PBMCs. This sequence joins TRBV6-5 and TRBJ2-5; tentatively, D is TRBD2 (6 bases). This TCR was recovered from a woman aged 18 to 35 in good health and CMV-seropositive. The CDR3 DNA reads TGTGCCAGCAGCCTACTAGGGACTCCACAAGAGACCCAGTACTTC. Translated: CASSLLGTPQETQYF.